Shown below are 17 T cell receptor beta chains from a single sample sequenced in a study of blood T cell repertoires in COVID-19. Generated by immunoSEQ multiplex PCR, the TCRdb table keeps only in-frame clones and is missing some. The table shows about 62,000 clones, with approximately 79% occurring only once. Sequenced: peripheral blood. These receptors were obtained from a woman of 80 years or more with active or convalescent COVID-19.

The chain combines TRBV5-4 with TRBJ2-7, with D tentatively TRBD2 (6 bases). V lost 4 bases and J lost 7, with 9 bases in between. The germline V gene has CDR1 SGHNT and CDR2 YYREEE (reference sequence). The CDR3 length is 11 residues. CDR3 DNA: TGTGCCAGCAGCCAGGGACTGGAGCAGTACTTC. Translated, it gives CASSQGLEQYF.

This sequence joins TRBV7-2 and TRBJ1-3; D is unclear. V was shortened by 1 base and J by 0 bases, with 10 bases between the two germline ends. The CDR3 extends over 16 amino acids. Germline values: CDR1 SGHTA, CDR2 FQGNSA. CDR3 DNA: TGTGCCAGCAGCTTAGGTGTTCCGGGCTCTGGAAACACCATATATTTT. Protein product: CASSLGVPGSGNTIYF.

This chain joins TRBV5-1 and TRBJ1-1; 12 nucleotides line up with TRBD1. The junction had 12 bases not matched to a gene; V was cut back by 4 bases and J by 5 bases. Germline loops: CDR1 SGHRS, CDR2 YFSETQ. The CDR3 consists of 17 residues. The CDR3 is CASSLLGQGARGTEAFF. CDR3 nucleotide sequence: TGCGCCAGCAGCCTTTTGGGACAGGGGGCGAGGGGAACTGAAGCTTTCTTT.

The chain carries TRBV21-1 and TRBJ2-7; the table's D call of TRBD2 was not tested on the DNA. TRBV21-1 represents a pseudogene. This CDR3 has 15 amino acids. The DNA of the CDR3 is TGTGCCAGCAGCACTGGACGGGGAATATCCTACGAGCAGTACTTC. Its protein is CASSTGRGISYEQYF.

The CDR3 DNA reads TGTGCCAGCAGTGATGAGGTATCCTATGGCTACACCTTC. Amino acid sequence: CASSDEVSYGYTF. The chain recombines TRBV2 with TRBJ1-2; no reliable D call. Germline V gene sequence: CDR1 SNHLY, CDR2 FYNNEI. The CDR3 covers 13 residues. Trimming stripped 3 bases from V and 4 bases from J, with 9 bases between. Variable domain in full (rest from reference TRBV2 and TRBJ1-2): EPEVTQTPSHQVTQMGQEVILRCVPISNHLYFYWYRQILGQKVEFLVSFYNNEISEKSEIFDDQFSVERPDGSNFTLKIRSTKLEDSAMYFCASSDEVSYGYTFGSGTRLTVV.

This clone was detected once. In nucleotides, the CDR3 is TGTGCCAGCAGTTTGTCCCCAGGGATCCCCTACGAGCAGTACTTC. The encoded protein is CASSLSPGIPYEQYF. The rearrangement links TRBV27 to TRBJ2-7, with a tentative D call TRBD1 (5 bases). The CDR3 has 15 amino acids. Germline V gene data show CDR1 as MNHEY and CDR2 as SMNVEV (reference sequence). Trimming took off 3 bases at V and 2 bases at J, with 14 bases between the two ends.

The genes are TRBV7-3 and TRBJ2-2, with TRBD2 as a possible D gene (5 bases). V gave up 3 bases and J gave up 4 bases, with 12 bases separating them. Germline CDR1 is SGHTA and CDR2 is FQGTGA. CDR3 length equals 15 residues. Here the CDR3 reads CASSFRGIGTGELFF. CDR3 DNA sequence: TGTGCCAGCAGCTTCCGGGGAATCGGCACCGGGGAGCTGTTTTTT.

The genes are TRBV5-6 and TRBJ1-2; maybe TRBD1 (6 bases). Germline lookup yields CDR1 SGHDT and CDR2 YYEEEE. The CDR3 is made up of 15 amino acids. V lost 0 bases, J lost 2 bases, and 11 bases lay in between. The CDR3 coding sequence is TGTGCCAGCAGCTTGGCCCGGCAGGGGAACTATGGCTACACCTTC. As protein: CASSLARQGNYGYTF. Combining the CDR3 with reference TRBV5-6 and TRBJ1-2 gives the whole variable domain DAGVTQSPTHLIKTRGQQVTLRCSPKSGHDTVSWYQQALGQGPQFIFQYYEEEERQRGNFPDRFSGHQFPNYSSELNVNALLLGDSALYLCASSLARQGNYGYTFGSGTRLTVV.

This clone was detected a few times. The chain couples TRBV29-1 to TRBJ1-2, with 7 bases that match TRBD1. This CDR3 is 17 amino acids long. Germline CDR1 SQVTM, CDR2 ANQGSEA. With 7 bases clipped from V and 4 bases from J, the junction kept 21 bases outside the gene matches. The CDR3 protein is CSAEGESTGAGSYGYTF. Here the CDR3 DNA reads TGCAGCGCCGAGGGGGAAAGTACAGGGGCCGGGAGCTATGGCTACACCTTC.

The rearrangement links TRBV5-1 to TRBJ2-5, with D tentatively TRBD1 (5 bases). CDR1 and CDR2 (germline): SGHRS, YFSETQ. Deletions cut 5 bases from V and 2 bases from J, with 7 bases between. The CDR3 covers 12 residues. This chain's CDR3 is CASRRQQETQYF. Here the CDR3 DNA reads TGCGCCAGCAGAAGACAGCAAGAGACCCAGTACTTC.

In DNA form, the CDR3 reads TGTGCCAGCAGTAAACAACAGGGTGGAACTGAAGCTTTCTTT. Encoded protein: CASSKQQGGTEAFF. The rearrangement uses TRBV6-5 and TRBJ1-1; possible D gene TRBD1, 6 bases. The ends were cut back, 5 bases at V and 5 bases at J, with 15 bases in the middle. The CDR3 consists of 14 residues. CDR1 is MNHEY, CDR2 SVGAGI, per germline.

This chain uses TRBV27 with TRBJ2-7; 8 bases fit TRBD2. Germline loops: CDR1 MNHEY, CDR2 SMNVEV (reference sequence). CDR3 length: 15 amino acids. V was pared by 5 bases and J by 1 base, with 7 bases of the junction left unmatched. Here the CDR3 reads CASSPTLAVSYEQYF. In nucleotides, the CDR3 is TGTGCCAGCAGTCCCACACTAGCGGTGTCCTACGAGCAGTACTTC.

This clone was observed a handful of times. This chain links TRBV15 with TRBJ1-4, with a tentative D call TRBD1 (5 bases). The CDR3 runs to 14 residues. V was shortened by 3 bases and J by 4 bases, with 9 bases between the two germline ends. Germline loops: CDR1 LNHNV, CDR2 YYDKDF (reference sequence). The chain's CDR3 is CATSSGGDNEKLFF. The CDR3 bases are TGTGCCACCAGCAGCGGGGGAGATAATGAAAAACTGTTTTTT.

The chain couples TRBV30 to TRBJ1-1; no firm D call. V lost 3 bases and J 1 base, leaving 12 bases between the germline ends. CDR3 size: 14 residues. Per germline, CDR1 GTSNPN and CDR2 SVGIG (reference sequence). The CDR3 bases are TGTGCCTGGAGGGCCGACACCGAGAACACTGAAGCTTTCTTT. This translates into CAWRADTENTEAFF.

CDR3 region: CASSVVTGRDTEAFF. The CDR3 nucleotides are TGTGCCAGCAGCGTAGTGACAGGGCGGGACACTGAAGCTTTCTTT. The chain recombines TRBV9 with TRBJ1-1; 7 bases map to TRBD1. With 0 bases clipped from V and 3 bases from J, the junction kept 5 bases outside the gene matches. Germline V gene lookup returns CDR1 SGDLS and CDR2 YYNGEE. CDR3 size: 15 residues.

This sequence joins TRBV5-6 and TRBJ1-2; 8 bases match TRBD1. Germline values: CDR1 SGHDT, CDR2 YYEEEE. J gave up 4 bases and V 4 bases, and 12 bases lay outside the gene matches. The CDR3 covers 16 residues. The CDR3 spells CASSVGPGTGGYGYTF. The CDR3 nucleotides are TGTGCCAGCAGCGTGGGTCCCGGGACAGGCGGCTATGGCTACACCTTC.

The chain couples TRBV9 to TRBJ1-6; D is unclear. This CDR3 spans 14 amino acids. Germline values: CDR1 SGDLS, CDR2 YYNGEE. Trimming removed 2 bases from V and 7 bases from J, with 10 bases in between. The CDR3 nucleotides are TGTGCCAGCAGCGTGGAGCCAGAGAATTCACCCCTCCACTTT. Translated: CASSVEPENSPLHF.